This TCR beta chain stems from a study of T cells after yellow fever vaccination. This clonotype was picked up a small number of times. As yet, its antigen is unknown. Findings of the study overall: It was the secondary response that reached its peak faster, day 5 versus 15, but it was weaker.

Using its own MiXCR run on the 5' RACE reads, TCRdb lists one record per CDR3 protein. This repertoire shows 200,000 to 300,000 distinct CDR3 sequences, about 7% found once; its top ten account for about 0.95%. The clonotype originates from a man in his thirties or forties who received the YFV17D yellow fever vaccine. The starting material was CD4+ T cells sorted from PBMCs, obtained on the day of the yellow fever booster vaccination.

CDR3 sequence reads: CASSPRGPGTASSGANVLTF. DNA of the CDR3: TGTGCCAGCTCACCAAGAGGACCCGGGACAGCCTCCTCTGGGGCCAACGTCCTGACTTTC. The chain has TRBV18 and TRBJ2-6; 7 bases align to TRBD1. Germline V CDR1 and CDR2: KGHSH, LQKENI. The junction had 13 bases not matched to a gene; V was cut back by 2 bases and J by 0 bases. This CDR3 has 20 residues.